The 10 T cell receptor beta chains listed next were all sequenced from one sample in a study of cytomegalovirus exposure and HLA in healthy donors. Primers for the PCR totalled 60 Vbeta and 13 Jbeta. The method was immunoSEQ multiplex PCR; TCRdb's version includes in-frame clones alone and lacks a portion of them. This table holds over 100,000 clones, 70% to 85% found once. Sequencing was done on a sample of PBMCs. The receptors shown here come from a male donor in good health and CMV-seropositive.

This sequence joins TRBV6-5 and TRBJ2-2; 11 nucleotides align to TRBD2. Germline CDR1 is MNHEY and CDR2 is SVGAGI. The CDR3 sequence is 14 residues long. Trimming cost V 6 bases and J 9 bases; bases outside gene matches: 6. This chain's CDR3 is CASSQTSGTRELFF. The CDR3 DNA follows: TGTGCCAGCAGCCAGACTAGCGGGACACGGGAGCTGTTTTTT.

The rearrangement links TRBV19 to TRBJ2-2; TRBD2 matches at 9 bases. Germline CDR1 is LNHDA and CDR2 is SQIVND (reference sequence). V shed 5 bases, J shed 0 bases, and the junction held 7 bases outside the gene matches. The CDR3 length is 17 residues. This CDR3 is CASSWRLADTNTGELFF. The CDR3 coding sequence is TGTGCCAGTAGTTGGAGACTAGCGGACACGAACACCGGGGAGCTGTTTTTT.

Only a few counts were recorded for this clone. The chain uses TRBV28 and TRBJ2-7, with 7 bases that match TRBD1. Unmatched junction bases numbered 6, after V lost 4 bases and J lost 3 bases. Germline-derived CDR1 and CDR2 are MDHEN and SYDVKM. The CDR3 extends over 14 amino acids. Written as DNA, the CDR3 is TGTGCCAGCAGTTCCCGGGGACAGCTCTACGAGCAGTACTTC. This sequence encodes CASSSRGQLYEQYF. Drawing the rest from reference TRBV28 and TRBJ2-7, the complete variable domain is DVKVTQSSRYLVKRTGEKVFLECVQDMDHENMFWYRQDPGLGLRLIYFSYDVKMKEKGDIPEGYSVSREKKERFSLILESASTNQTSMYLCASSSRGQLYEQYFGPGTRLTVT.

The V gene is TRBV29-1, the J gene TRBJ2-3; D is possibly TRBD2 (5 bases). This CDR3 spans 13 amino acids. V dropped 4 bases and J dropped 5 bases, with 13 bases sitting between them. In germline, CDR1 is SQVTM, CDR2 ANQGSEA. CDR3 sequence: CSVVRIGGDTQYF. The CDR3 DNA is TGCAGCGTTGTACGTATCGGAGGAGATACGCAGTATTTT.

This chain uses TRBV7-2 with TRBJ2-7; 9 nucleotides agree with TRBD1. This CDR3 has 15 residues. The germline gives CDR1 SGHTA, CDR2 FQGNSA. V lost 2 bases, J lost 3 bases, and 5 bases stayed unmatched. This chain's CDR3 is CASSLLDRGIYEQYF. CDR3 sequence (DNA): TGTGCCAGCAGCTTACTGGACAGGGGTATCTACGAGCAGTACTTC. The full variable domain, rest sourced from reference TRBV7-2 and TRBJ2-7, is GAGVSQSPSNKVTEKGKDVELRCDPISGHTALYWYRQSLGQGLEFLIYFQGNSAPDKSGLPSDRFSAERTGGSVSTLTIQRTQQEDSAVYLCASSLLDRGIYEQYFGPGTRLTVT.

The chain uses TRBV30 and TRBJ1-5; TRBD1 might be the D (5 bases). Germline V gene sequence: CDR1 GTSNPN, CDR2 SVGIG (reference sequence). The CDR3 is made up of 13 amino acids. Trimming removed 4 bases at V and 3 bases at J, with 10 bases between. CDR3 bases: TGTGCCTGGAAGCAGGGCCTCAATCAGCCCCAGCATTTT. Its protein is CAWKQGLNQPQHF.

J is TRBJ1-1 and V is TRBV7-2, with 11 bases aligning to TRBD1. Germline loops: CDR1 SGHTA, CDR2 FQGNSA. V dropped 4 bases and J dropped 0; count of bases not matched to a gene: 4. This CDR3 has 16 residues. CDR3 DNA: TGTGCCAGCAGCTCCCGGACAGGGGGCTTGAACACTGAAGCTTTCTTT. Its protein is CASSSRTGGLNTEAFF.

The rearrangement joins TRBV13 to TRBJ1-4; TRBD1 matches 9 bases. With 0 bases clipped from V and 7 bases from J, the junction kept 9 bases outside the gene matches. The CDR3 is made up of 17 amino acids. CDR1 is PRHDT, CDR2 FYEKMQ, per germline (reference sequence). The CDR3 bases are TGTGCCAGCAGCTTAGGAACCGGGACAGGGTATGGTGAAAAACTGTTTTTT. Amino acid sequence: CASSLGTGTGYGEKLFF.

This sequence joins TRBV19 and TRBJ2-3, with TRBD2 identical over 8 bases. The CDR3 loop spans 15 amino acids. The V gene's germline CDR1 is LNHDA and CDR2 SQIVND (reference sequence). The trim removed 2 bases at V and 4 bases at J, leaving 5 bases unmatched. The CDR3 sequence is CASSIYGRGADTQYF. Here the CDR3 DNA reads TGTGCCAGTAGTATATACGGGCGGGGGGCAGATACGCAGTATTTT.

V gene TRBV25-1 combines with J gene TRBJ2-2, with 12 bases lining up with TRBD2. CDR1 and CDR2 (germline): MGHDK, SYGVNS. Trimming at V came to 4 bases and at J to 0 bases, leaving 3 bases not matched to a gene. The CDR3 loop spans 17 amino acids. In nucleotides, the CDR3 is TGTGCCAGCAGTGGACTAGCGGGGGCCTCGAACACCGGGGAGCTGTTTTTT. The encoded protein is CASSGLAGASNTGELFF.